This T cell receptor beta chain was found in a study of spatial heterogeneity in lung cancer. Background on the study: Every unique TCR and UMI combination, on average, appeared more than ten times in raw reads.

The CDR3 is 13 amino acids. CDR1 is ENHRY, CDR2 SYGVKD, per germline. Trimming removed 3 bases at V and 3 bases at J, with 9 bases between. Individually, TCR cDNA molecules were each labelled with a unique molecular identifier. TCRdb analysed the 5' RACE reads with MiXCR anew, one entry per CDR3 protein. The table shows approximately 20,000 distinct CDR3 sequences, with roughly 4.5% occurring only once. Time point here: sample taken at primary tumor resection. Samples came from roughly 72 TRACERx patients with untreated early-stage lung cancer. Sequencing was performed on whole RNA extracted from tumor and nontumor lung tissue, or from frozen PBMC, and the material was left unsorted. The table lists this clonotype with many counts.

This clonotype was sampled from a male donor with early-stage non-small cell lung cancer. The source was PBMCs, collected at surgery. The chain recombines TRBV10-3 with TRBJ2-7; no reliable D call. DNA of the CDR3: TGTGCCATCAGTGACAGGTCTGGCTACGAGCAGTACTTC. As protein: CAISDRSGYEQYF.